This T cell receptor (beta chain) was retrieved from a study of blood T cell repertoires in COVID-19. The CDR3 extends over 15 amino acids. J was trimmed by 4 bases and V by 5 bases; bases with no gene match: 9. Germline V lookup: CDR1 SGHTA, CDR2 FQGNSA. Profiled with immunoSEQ multiplex PCR; TCRdb holds only in-frame clones, not every one. The sample includes roughly 140,000 clones, 81% seen only once; the top ten take about 7.5%. The chain has TRBV7-2 and TRBJ1-2, with 8 positions matching TRBD1. This receptor was taken from a human donor in a cohort sampled during active COVID-19. Input material: peripheral blood. The CDR3 loop is CASSQPGQASYGYTF. CDR3 nucleotides: TGTGCCAGCAGCCAACCGGGACAGGCTAGCTATGGCTACACCTTC.